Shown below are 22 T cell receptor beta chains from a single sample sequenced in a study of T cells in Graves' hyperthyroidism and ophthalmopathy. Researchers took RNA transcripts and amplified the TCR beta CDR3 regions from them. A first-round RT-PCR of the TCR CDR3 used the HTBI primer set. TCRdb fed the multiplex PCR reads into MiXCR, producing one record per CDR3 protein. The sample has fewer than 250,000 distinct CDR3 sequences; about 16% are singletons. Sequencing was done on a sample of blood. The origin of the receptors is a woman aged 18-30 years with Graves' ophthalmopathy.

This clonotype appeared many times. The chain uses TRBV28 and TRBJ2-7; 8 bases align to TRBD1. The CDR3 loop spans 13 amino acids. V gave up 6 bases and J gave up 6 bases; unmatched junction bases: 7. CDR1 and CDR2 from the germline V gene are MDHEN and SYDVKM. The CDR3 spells CASSIDRGFEQYF. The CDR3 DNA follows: TGTGCCAGCAGCATAGACAGGGGATTCGAGCAGTACTTC.

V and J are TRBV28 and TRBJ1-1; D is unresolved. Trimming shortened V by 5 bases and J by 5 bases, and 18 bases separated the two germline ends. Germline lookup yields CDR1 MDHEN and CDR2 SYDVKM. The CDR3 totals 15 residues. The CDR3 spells CASSLEHGGWTEAFF. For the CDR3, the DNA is TGTGCCAGCAGTCTTGAGCACGGAGGTTGGACTGAAGCTTTCTTT.

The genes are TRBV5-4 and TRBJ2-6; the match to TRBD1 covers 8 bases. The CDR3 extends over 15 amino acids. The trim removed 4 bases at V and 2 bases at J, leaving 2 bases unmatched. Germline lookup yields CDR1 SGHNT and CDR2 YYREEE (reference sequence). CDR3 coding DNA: TGTGCCAGCAGCGCGGACAGGGCTGGGGCCAACGTCCTGACTTTC. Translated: CASSADRAGANVLTF.

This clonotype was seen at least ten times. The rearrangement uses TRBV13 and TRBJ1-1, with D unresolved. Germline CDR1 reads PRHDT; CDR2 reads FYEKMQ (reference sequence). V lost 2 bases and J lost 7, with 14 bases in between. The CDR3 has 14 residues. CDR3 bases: TGTGCCAGCAGCTTAAGAGGAATTCGGGGTGAAGCTTTCTTT. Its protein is CASSLRGIRGEAFF.

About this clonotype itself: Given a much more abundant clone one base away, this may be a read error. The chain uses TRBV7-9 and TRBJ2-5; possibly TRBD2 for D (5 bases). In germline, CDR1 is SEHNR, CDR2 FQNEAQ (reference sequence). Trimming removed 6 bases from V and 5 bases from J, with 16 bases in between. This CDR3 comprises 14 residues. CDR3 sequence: CASSLLSRGETQYF. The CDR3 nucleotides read TGTGCCAGCAGTCTATTGTCCAGAGGGGAGACCCAGTACTTC. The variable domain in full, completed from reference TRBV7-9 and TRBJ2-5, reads DTGVSQNPRHKITKRGQNVTFRCDPISEHNRLYWYRQTLGQGPEFLTYFQNEAQLEKSRLLSDRFSAERPKGSFSTLEIQRTEQGDSAMYLCASSLLSRGETQYFGPGTRLLVL.

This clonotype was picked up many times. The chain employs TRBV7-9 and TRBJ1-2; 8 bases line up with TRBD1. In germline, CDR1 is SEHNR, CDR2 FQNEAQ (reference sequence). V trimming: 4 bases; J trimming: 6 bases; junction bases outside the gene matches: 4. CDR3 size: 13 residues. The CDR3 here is CASSSDRVNGYTF. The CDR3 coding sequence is TGTGCCAGCAGCTCGGACAGGGTGAATGGCTACACCTTC.

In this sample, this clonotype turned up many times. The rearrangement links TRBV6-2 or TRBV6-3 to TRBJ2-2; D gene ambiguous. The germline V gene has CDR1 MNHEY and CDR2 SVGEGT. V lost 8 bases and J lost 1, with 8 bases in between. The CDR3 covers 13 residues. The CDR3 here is CASRKGNTGELFF. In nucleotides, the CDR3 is TGTGCCAGCCGAAAGGGGAACACCGGGGAGCTGTTTTTT.

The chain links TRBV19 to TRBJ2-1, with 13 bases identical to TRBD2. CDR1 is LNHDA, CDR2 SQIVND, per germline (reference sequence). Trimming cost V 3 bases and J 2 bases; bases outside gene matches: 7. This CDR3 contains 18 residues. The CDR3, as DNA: TGTGCCAGTAGTATGGATTTTACTAGCGGGGGGGCCTACAATGAGCAGTTCTTC. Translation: CASSMDFTSGGAYNEQFF.

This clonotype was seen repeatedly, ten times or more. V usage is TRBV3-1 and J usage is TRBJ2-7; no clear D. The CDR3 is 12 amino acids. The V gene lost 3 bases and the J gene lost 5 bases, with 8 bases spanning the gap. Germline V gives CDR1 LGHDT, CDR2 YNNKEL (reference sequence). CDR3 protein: CASSQRFDEQYF. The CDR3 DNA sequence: TGTGCCAGCAGCCAGAGGTTCGACGAGCAGTACTTC.

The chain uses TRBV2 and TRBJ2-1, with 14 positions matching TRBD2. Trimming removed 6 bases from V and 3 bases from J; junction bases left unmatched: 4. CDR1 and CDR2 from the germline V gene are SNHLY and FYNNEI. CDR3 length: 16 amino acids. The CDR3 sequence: CASSGTSGRNYNEQFF. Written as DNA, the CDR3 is TGTGCCAGCAGCGGGACTAGCGGGAGAAACTACAATGAGCAGTTCTTC.

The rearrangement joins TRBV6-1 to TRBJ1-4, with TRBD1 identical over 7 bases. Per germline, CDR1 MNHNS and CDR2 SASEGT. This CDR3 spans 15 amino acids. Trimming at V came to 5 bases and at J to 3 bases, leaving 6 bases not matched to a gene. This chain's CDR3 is CASSSTGIANEKLFF. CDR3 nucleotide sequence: TGTGCCAGCAGTTCGACAGGGATTGCTAATGAAAAACTGTTTTTT.

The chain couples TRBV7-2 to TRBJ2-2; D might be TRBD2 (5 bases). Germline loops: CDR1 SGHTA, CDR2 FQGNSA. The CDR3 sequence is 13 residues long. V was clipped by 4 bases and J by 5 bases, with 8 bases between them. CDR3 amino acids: CASSSPGTGELFF. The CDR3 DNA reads TGTGCCAGCAGCTCACCGGGGACCGGGGAGCTGTTTTTT.

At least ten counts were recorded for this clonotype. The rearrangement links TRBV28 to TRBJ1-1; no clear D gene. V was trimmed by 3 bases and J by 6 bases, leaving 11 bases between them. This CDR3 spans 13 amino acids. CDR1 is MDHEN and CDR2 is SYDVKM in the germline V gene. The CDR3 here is CASSLLGGSEAFF. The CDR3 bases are TGTGCCAGCAGTTTGCTGGGAGGGTCTGAAGCTTTCTTT.

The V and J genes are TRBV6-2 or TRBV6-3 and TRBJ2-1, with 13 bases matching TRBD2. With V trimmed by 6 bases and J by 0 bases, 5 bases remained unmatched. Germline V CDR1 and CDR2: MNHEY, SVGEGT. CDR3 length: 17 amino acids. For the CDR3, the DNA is TGTGCCAGCAGCGAACTAGCGGGGGGGCCCTCCTACAATGAGCAGTTCTTC. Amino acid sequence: CASSELAGGPSYNEQFF.

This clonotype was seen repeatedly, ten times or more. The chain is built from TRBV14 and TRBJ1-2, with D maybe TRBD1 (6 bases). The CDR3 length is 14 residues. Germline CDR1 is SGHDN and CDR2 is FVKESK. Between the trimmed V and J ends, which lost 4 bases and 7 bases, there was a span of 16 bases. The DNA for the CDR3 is TGTGCCAGCAGCCTCGCCGGGGGCATGGGTGGCTACACCTTC. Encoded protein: CASSLAGGMGGYTF.

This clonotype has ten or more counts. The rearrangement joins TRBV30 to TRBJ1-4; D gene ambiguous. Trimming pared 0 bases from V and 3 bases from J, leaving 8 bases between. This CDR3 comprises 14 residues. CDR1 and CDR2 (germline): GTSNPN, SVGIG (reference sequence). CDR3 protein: CAWSVGGANEKLFF. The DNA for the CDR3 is TGTGCCTGGAGTGTCGGCGGAGCTAATGAAAAACTGTTTTTT.

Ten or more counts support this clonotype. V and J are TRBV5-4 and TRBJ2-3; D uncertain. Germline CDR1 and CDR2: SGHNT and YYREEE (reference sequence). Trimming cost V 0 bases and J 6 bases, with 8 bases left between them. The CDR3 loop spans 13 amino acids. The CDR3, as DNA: TGTGCCAGCAGCTTGGACCCCCCGGATACGCAGTATTTT. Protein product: CASSLDPPDTQYF.

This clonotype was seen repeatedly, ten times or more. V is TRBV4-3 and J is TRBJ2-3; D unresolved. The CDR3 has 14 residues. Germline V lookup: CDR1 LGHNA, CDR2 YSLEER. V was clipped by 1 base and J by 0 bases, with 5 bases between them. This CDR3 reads CASSQGSSTDTQYF. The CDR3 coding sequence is TGCGCCAGCAGCCAAGGCAGTAGCACAGATACGCAGTATTTT.

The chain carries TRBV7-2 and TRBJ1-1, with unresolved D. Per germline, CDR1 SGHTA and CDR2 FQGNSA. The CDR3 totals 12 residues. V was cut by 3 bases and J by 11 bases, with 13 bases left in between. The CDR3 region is CASSLLIGGAFF. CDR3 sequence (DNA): TGTGCCAGCAGCTTGCTGATTGGAGGGGCTTTCTTT.

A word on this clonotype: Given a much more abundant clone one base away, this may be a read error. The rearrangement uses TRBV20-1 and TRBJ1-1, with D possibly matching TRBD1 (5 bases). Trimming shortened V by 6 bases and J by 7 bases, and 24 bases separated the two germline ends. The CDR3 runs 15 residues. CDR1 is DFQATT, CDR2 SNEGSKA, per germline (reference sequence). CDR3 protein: CSARIAAGRKIEAFF. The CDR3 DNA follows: TGCAGTGCCCGGATAGCTGCAGGGCGAAAGATTGAAGCTTTCTTT.

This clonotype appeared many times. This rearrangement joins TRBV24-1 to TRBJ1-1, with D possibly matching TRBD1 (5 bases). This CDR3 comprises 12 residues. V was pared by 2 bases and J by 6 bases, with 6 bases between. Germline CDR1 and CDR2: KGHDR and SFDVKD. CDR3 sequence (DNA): TGTGCCACCAGTGATTCGACAGCTGAAGCTTTCTTT. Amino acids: CATSDSTAEAFF.

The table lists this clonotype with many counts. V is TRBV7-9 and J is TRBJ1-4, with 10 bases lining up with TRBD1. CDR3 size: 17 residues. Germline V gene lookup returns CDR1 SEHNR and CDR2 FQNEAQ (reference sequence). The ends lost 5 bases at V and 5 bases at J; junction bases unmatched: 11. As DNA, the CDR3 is TGTGCCAGCAGCGGCCGGGACAGGGGTACGGAGAATGAAAAACTGTTTTTT. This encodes CASSGRDRGTENEKLFF.